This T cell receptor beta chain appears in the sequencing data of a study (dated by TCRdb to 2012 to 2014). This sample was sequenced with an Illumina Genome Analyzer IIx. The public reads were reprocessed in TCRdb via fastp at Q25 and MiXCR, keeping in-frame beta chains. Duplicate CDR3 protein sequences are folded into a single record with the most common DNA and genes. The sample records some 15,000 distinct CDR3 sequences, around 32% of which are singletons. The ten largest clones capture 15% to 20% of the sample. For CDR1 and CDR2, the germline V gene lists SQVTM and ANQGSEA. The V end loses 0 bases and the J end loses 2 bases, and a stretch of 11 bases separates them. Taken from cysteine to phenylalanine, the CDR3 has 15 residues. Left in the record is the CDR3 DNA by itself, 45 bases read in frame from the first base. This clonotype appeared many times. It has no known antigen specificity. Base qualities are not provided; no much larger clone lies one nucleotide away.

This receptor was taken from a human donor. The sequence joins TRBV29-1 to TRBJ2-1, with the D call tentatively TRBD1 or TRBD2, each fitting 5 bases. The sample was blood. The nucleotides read TGCAGCGTTGAAGATAGCCAGGGAGCCTACAATGAGCAGTTCTTC. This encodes CSVEDSQGAYNEQFF.